The rows below give T cell receptor beta chains drawn from one sample of a study of cytomegalovirus exposure and HLA in healthy donors. Here immunoSEQ multiplex PCR was the method, and the copy in TCRdb shows in-frame clones only, minus some. The table has 45,000 to 70,000 clones, approximately 84% seen once. Sequenced: PBMCs. Receptors were obtained from a man over 45 in good health and CMV-seronegative. Each CDR3 is given with its conserved first and last residue. A D gene is named only where the DNA matches it firmly. The size entry is marked missing in some rows and otherwise reads once, few, many or a size class.

V gene: TRBV5-8
J gene: TRBJ2-5
D gene: -
clone size: -
CDR3 protein: CASSLRRAETQYF
CDR3 DNA: TGTGCCAGCAGCTTGCGCAGGGCAGAGACCCAGTACTTC

V gene: TRBV6-4
J gene: TRBJ2-3
D gene: TRBD1
clone size: few
CDR3 protein: CASSDQGEDTQYF
CDR3 DNA: TGTGCCAGCAGTGACCAGGGGGAAGATACGCAGTATTTT

V gene: TRBV28
J gene: TRBJ1-2
D gene: TRBD1
clone size: -
CDR3 protein: CASSLISSLGQGLYGYTF
CDR3 DNA: TGTGCCAGCAGTTTAATCTCATCCCTGGGACAGGGGTTATATGGCTACACCTTC

V gene: TRBV29-1
J gene: TRBJ2-7
D gene: TRBD1
clone size: -
CDR3 protein: CSVVGQGGFYEQYF
CDR3 DNA: TGCAGCGTGGTCGGACAGGGTGGGTTCTACGAGCAGTACTTC

V gene: TRBV18
J gene: TRBJ1-2
D gene: TRBD1
clone size: -
CDR3 protein: CASSLWDRDRGYTF
CDR3 DNA: TGTGCCAGCTCACTATGGGACAGGGATAGGGGCTACACCTTC

V gene: TRBV11-2
J gene: TRBJ1-2
D gene: -
clone size: -
CDR3 protein: CASSLVPGLRENYGYTF
CDR3 DNA: TGTGCCAGCAGCTTAGTTCCGGGACTAAGGGAGAACTATGGCTACACCTTC

V gene: TRBV5-5
J gene: TRBJ2-7
D gene: TRBD1
clone size: -
CDR3 protein: CASSLDHRGYEQYF
CDR3 DNA: TGTGCCAGCAGCTTGGATCACAGGGGCTACGAGCAGTACTTC

V gene: TRBV29-1
J gene: TRBJ2-7
D gene: TRBD1
clone size: -
CDR3 protein: CSVRTGGGEQYF
CDR3 DNA: TGCAGCGTTAGGACAGGGGGCGGCGAGCAGTACTTC

V gene: TRBV4-1
J gene: TRBJ1-1
D gene: -
clone size: few
CDR3 protein: CASSLLTGNTEAFF
CDR3 DNA: TGCGCCAGCAGCTTATTAACAGGGAACACTGAAGCTTTCTTT

V gene: TRBV7-2
J gene: TRBJ1-3
D gene: -
clone size: once
CDR3 protein: CASSPQTGTGNTIYF
CDR3 DNA: TGTGCCAGCAGCCCACAAACAGGGACTGGAAACACCATATATTTT

V gene: TRBV4-1
J gene: TRBJ1-1
D gene: -
clone size: few
CDR3 protein: CASSQDLSGVTEAFF
CDR3 DNA: TGCGCCAGCAGCCAAGATCTGAGCGGGGTCACTGAAGCTTTCTTT

V gene: TRBV9
J gene: TRBJ1-6
D gene: -
clone size: -
CDR3 protein: CASSVDPARNSPLHF
CDR3 DNA: TGTGCCAGCAGCGTAGACCCTGCTAGGAATTCACCCCTCCACTTT

V gene: TRBV29-1
J gene: TRBJ1-5
D gene: -
clone size: once
CDR3 protein: CSAEPGAGQPQHF
CDR3 DNA: TGCAGCGCAGAACCCGGGGCGGGGCAGCCCCAGCATTTT

V gene: TRBV19
J gene: TRBJ1-5
D gene: -
clone size: -
CDR3 protein: CAAAQGVRQPQHF
CDR3 DNA: TGTGCCGCAGCCCAAGGGGTACGACAGCCCCAGCATTTT

V gene: TRBV9
J gene: TRBJ2-7
D gene: -
clone size: -
CDR3 protein: CASSAGLRTGEQYF
CDR3 DNA: TGTGCCAGCAGCGCCGGACTCCGAACGGGGGAGCAGTACTTC

V gene: TRBV5-6
J gene: TRBJ2-7
D gene: -
clone size: once
CDR3 protein: CASSPQGGNEQYF
CDR3 DNA: TGTGCCAGCAGCCCACAGGGGGGGAACGAGCAGTACTTC

V gene: TRBV5-4
J gene: TRBJ1-6
D gene: TRBD1
clone size: -
CDR3 protein: CASSLEPGGFNSPLHF
CDR3 DNA: TGTGCCAGCAGCTTGGAACCAGGGGGCTTCAATTCACCCCTCCACTTT

V gene: TRBV5-4
J gene: TRBJ2-3
D gene: TRBD2
clone size: -
CDR3 protein: CASRGTSSSDTQYF
CDR3 DNA: TGTGCCAGCAGGGGGACTAGTTCCTCAGATACGCAGTATTTT

V gene: TRBV5-8
J gene: TRBJ2-3
D gene: -
clone size: -
CDR3 protein: CASSLLSGVGDTQYF
CDR3 DNA: TGTGCCAGCAGCTTGCTTAGCGGAGTGGGGGATACGCAGTATTTT

V gene: TRBV19
J gene: TRBJ2-3
D gene: TRBD2
clone size: -
CDR3 protein: CASSAGVTDTQYF
CDR3 DNA: TGTGCCAGTAGTGCGGGGGTCACAGATACGCAGTATTTT

V gene: TRBV29-1
J gene: TRBJ1-2
D gene: -
clone size: few
CDR3 protein: CSVNLVRGYTF
CDR3 DNA: TGCAGCGTTAATCTCGTGCGCGGCTACACCTTC

V gene: TRBV19
J gene: TRBJ1-5
D gene: TRBD1
clone size: -
CDR3 protein: CASSIERGQGRLPNQPQHF
CDR3 DNA: TGTGCCAGTAGTATCGAGAGGGGACAGGGAAGACTTCCCAATCAGCCCCAGCATTTT

V gene: TRBV10-2
J gene: TRBJ2-2
D gene: TRBD2
clone size: -
CDR3 protein: CASRLGLAGGRSNTGELFF
CDR3 DNA: TGCGCCAGCAGACTGGGACTAGCGGGGGGGCGGTCGAACACCGGGGAGCTGTTTTTT

V gene: TRBV27
J gene: TRBJ2-1
D gene: -
clone size: -
CDR3 protein: CASSLSIVGEQFF
CDR3 DNA: TGTGCCAGCAGTTTATCGATTGTCGGTGAGCAGTTCTTC

V gene: TRBV6-1
J gene: TRBJ1-2
D gene: -
clone size: once
CDR3 protein: CASSAQTGLTSYTF
CDR3 DNA: TGTGCCAGCAGTGCACAAACAGGGTTAACGAGCTACACCTTC

V gene: TRBV5-1
J gene: TRBJ2-3
D gene: TRBD2
clone size: -
CDR3 protein: CASSLGRASGMSTDTQYF
CDR3 DNA: TGCGCCAGCAGCTTGGGACGGGCTAGCGGGATGAGCACAGATACGCAGTATTTT

V gene: TRBV6-1
J gene: TRBJ1-3
D gene: TRBD1
clone size: -
CDR3 protein: CASRAGQGQKF
CDR3 DNA: TGTGCCAGCAGGGCGGGACAGGGCCAGAAGTTT

V gene: TRBV7-6
J gene: TRBJ2-7
D gene: -
clone size: -
CDR3 protein: CASSLGKSYEQYF
CDR3 DNA: TGTGCCAGCAGCTTAGGCAAGTCCTACGAGCAGTACTTC

V gene: TRBV11-3
J gene: TRBJ2-2
D gene: TRBD2
clone size: once
CDR3 protein: CASSQKGLAGALNTGELFF
CDR3 DNA: TGTGCCAGCAGTCAAAAGGGACTAGCGGGGGCCTTGAACACCGGGGAGCTGTTTTTT

V gene: TRBV27
J gene: TRBJ2-1
D gene: -
clone size: -
CDR3 protein: CASSHPGMHNNEQFF
CDR3 DNA: TGTGCCAGCAGCCACCCAGGGATGCACAACAATGAGCAGTTCTTC

V gene: TRBV5-1
J gene: TRBJ2-2
D gene: -
clone size: once
CDR3 protein: CASSFGGPGELFF
CDR3 DNA: TGCGCCAGCAGCTTCGGGGGTCCCGGGGAGCTGTTTTTT